Following are 18 T cell receptor beta chains from one sample sequenced in a study of relationships among human T cell subsets. The Th1 cells were the flow-through after CD25, CD56 and CD294 bead selections. The T cell receptor alpha and beta CDR3 regions were amplified from mRNA by semiquantitative ARM-PCR. In ARM-PCR, communal superprimers followed tagged nested gene-specific primers for exponential amplification. From the multiplex PCR reads, TCRdb called clonotypes with MiXCR, one entry per CDR3 protein. The profile shows 10,000 to 15,000 distinct CDR3 sequences, 67% of them singletons. The sequenced sample consisted of CD4+ Th1 cells sorted from blood. All receptors derive from a man aged 35 to 55 in good health.

This rearrangement joins TRBV27 to TRBJ2-3, with TRBD1 as a possible D gene (7 bases). The CDR3 runs to 16 residues. Deletions cut 6 bases from V and 4 bases from J, with 20 bases between. CDR1 is MNHEY, CDR2 SMNVEV, per germline (reference sequence). The CDR3 nucleotides are TGTGCCAGCAGCTTAGAGGCAGGGGGGCGCCCAGATACGCAGTATTTT. Its protein is CASSLEAGGRPDTQYF.

V usage is TRBV18 and J usage is TRBJ2-7, with 7 bases lining up with TRBD1. The germline V gene encodes CDR1 KGHSH and CDR2 LQKENI. The CDR3 is 13 amino acids. The V and J ends lost 5 bases and 2 bases, in that order; junction bases with no gene match: 3. Here the CDR3 reads CASSTGQTYEQYF. Written as DNA, the CDR3 is TGTGCCAGCTCAACGGGACAGACCTACGAGCAGTACTTC.

This clonotype was detected only a few times. V and J are TRBV5-1 and TRBJ2-1; possibly TRBD1 for D (5 bases). V gave up 3 bases and J gave up 0 bases, with 10 bases separating them. Germline assignment: CDR1 SGHRS and CDR2 YFSETQ. The CDR3 is made up of 15 amino acids. The CDR3 DNA reads TGCGCCAGCAGCTCTCAGGGTTCCTCCTACAATGAGCAGTTCTTC. Its protein is CASSSQGSSYNEQFF.

This chain uses TRBV28 with TRBJ2-7; the match to TRBD2 covers 14 bases. The V gene's germline CDR1 is MDHEN and CDR2 SYDVKM. The CDR3 extends over 15 amino acids. With 2 bases clipped from V and 4 bases from J, the junction kept 1 base outside the gene matches. The CDR3 spells CASSLGLAGGYEQYF. Written as DNA, the CDR3 is TGTGCCAGCAGTTTAGGACTAGCGGGAGGTTACGAGCAGTACTTC.

The rearrangement links TRBV19 to TRBJ1-5, with D perhaps matching TRBD1 (5 bases). Germline assignment: CDR1 LNHDA and CDR2 SQIVND (reference sequence). The CDR3 is 15 residues long. V lost 3 bases, J lost 0 bases, and 9 bases lay in between. CDR3 sequence (DNA): TGTGCCAGTAGTATCGGACATTATAGCAATCAGCCCCAGCATTTT. It yields the protein CASSIGHYSNQPQHF. Filled out from reference TRBV19 and TRBJ1-5, the complete variable domain reads DGGITQSPKYLFRKEGQNVTLSCEQNLNHDAMYWYRQDPGQGLRLIYYSQIVNDFQKGDIAEGYSVSREKKESFPLTVTSAQKNPTAFYLCASSIGHYSNQPQHFGDGTRLSIL.

This sequence joins TRBV6-5 and TRBJ1-2, with TRBD1 as a possible D gene (5 bases). The CDR3 runs to 14 residues. The germline CDR1 and CDR2 sequences are MNHEY and SVGAGI. The V gene lost 7 bases and the J gene lost 4 bases, with 16 bases spanning the gap. CDR3 DNA sequence: TGTGCCAGCACCAAGGGACGGGGGGTCTATGGCTACACCTTC. This gives the protein CASTKGRGVYGYTF.

The chain recombines TRBV30 with TRBJ2-2; 14 nucleotides match TRBD2. This CDR3 is 16 amino acids long. Per the germline V gene, CDR1 is GTSNPN and CDR2 is SVGIG (reference sequence). V was clipped by 1 base and J by 7 bases; unmatched bases: 5. CDR3 loop: CAWSAGLAGAVGELFF. For the CDR3, the DNA is TGTGCCTGGAGTGCGGGACTAGCGGGAGCGGTCGGGGAGCTGTTTTTT.

J is TRBJ1-3 and V is TRBV6-5, with D perhaps matching TRBD1 (6 bases). V shed 0 bases and J shed 0 bases, with 9 bases lying between them. Germline lookup yields CDR1 MNHEY and CDR2 SVGAGI. This CDR3 has 16 residues. CDR3 region: CASSYSGRGSGNTIYF. CDR3 DNA: TGTGCCAGCAGTTACTCAGGCAGGGGCTCTGGAAACACCATATATTTT.

V and J are TRBV20-1 and TRBJ1-6; possible D gene TRBD1, 5 bases. Trimming removed 6 bases at V and 7 bases at J, with 10 bases between. From germline, CDR1 is DFQATT and CDR2 SNEGSKA (reference sequence). The CDR3 contains 12 residues. CDR3 in amino acids: CSADSGNSPLHF. The CDR3 DNA reads as TGCAGTGCAGACAGTGGCAATTCACCCCTCCACTTT.

This chain links TRBV27 with TRBJ1-2; unclear D gene. Germline lookup yields CDR1 MNHEY and CDR2 SMNVEV (reference sequence). This CDR3 is built from 10 residues. V shed 6 bases and J shed 6 bases, with 5 bases lying between them. CDR3 loop: CASRLNGYTF. The CDR3 DNA reads as TGTGCCAGCAGGCTGAATGGCTACACCTTC.

The chain employs TRBV11-2 and TRBJ1-2; D unresolved. The CDR3 is 15 amino acids. Trimming took 5 bases from V and 0 from J, leaving 13 bases between them. Germline loops: CDR1 SGHAT, CDR2 FQNNGV. The CDR3 bases are TGTGCCAGCAGCCGCGCCGGTGGCACTAACTATGGCTACACCTTC. Translated: CASSRAGGTNYGYTF.

This chain joins TRBV6-6 and TRBJ2-3; 12 bases are shared with TRBD2. The germline V gene has CDR1 MNHNY and CDR2 SVGAGI (reference sequence). V was clipped by 2 bases and J by 4 bases; unmatched bases: 10. The CDR3 length is 18 residues. The CDR3 protein is CASSYTLTSGSISDTQYF. CDR3 sequence (DNA): TGTGCCAGCAGTTACACGTTGACTAGCGGGAGTATCTCAGATACGCAGTATTTT.

This sequence joins TRBV4-2 and TRBJ1-2; 11 nucleotides align to TRBD1. This CDR3 contains 17 residues. Germline loops: CDR1 LGHNA, CDR2 YNFKEQ. The J segment lost 4 bases and the V segment lost 0 bases, leaving 7 bases of the junction unmatched. The chain's CDR3 is CASSQDKRTGGTYGYTF. DNA of the CDR3: TGTGCCAGCAGCCAAGATAAAAGGACAGGGGGCACCTATGGCTACACCTTC.

This clonotype is labeled as medium-sized. The chain uses TRBV7-9 and TRBJ2-6; the D is unclear. The CDR3 has 13 amino acids. Looked up from germline, CDR1 is SEHNR and CDR2 is FQNEAQ (reference sequence). V was trimmed by 0 bases and J by 4 bases, leaving 1 base between them. Here the CDR3 reads CASSLAGANVLTF. CDR3 in DNA: TGTGCCAGCAGCTTAGCCGGGGCCAACGTCCTGACTTTC.

This clonotype was detected only a few times. This sequence joins TRBV28 and TRBJ2-4, with TRBD1 matching 7 bases. This CDR3 contains 14 residues. V lost 5 bases, J lost 6 bases, and 7 bases stayed unmatched. Germline CDR1 is MDHEN and CDR2 is SYDVKM. The CDR3 protein is CASSPPEGANIQYF. The CDR3 DNA reads TGTGCCAGCAGTCCACCCGAGGGGGCAAACATTCAGTACTTC.

This clonotype was counted a few times. The gene calls are TRBV11-2 and TRBJ1-4; TRBD1 matches at 9 bases. V shed 5 bases, J shed 4 bases, and the junction held 5 bases outside the gene matches. Germline values: CDR1 SGHAT, CDR2 FQNNGV. This CDR3 is built from 15 residues. CDR3 bases: TGTGCCAGCAGCCAAAGGACAGGGGATAATGAAAAACTGTTTTTT. This codes for CASSQRTGDNEKLFF. Together with reference TRBV11-2 and TRBJ1-4, the CDR3 gives the full variable domain: EAGVAQSPRYKIIEKRQSVAFWCNPISGHATLYWYQQILGQGPKLLIQFQNNGVVDDSQLPKDRFSAERLKGVDSTLKIQPAKLEDSAVYLCASSQRTGDNEKLFFGSGTQLSVL.

This clonotype was recorded a few times. This chain links TRBV5-1 with TRBJ1-4; unclear D gene. Looked up from germline, CDR1 is SGHRS and CDR2 is YFSETQ. The CDR3 is made up of 14 amino acids. The V and J ends lost 4 bases and 0 bases respectively, with 7 bases between them. In DNA form, the CDR3 reads TGCGCCAGCAGCCCGACGGCAACTAATGAAAAACTGTTTTTT. It yields the protein CASSPTATNEKLFF.

This clonotype was detected a few times. The chain uses TRBV10-2 and TRBJ2-3, with D maybe TRBD2 (6 bases). V lost 2 bases and J 3 bases, leaving 12 bases between the germline ends. CDR3 length: 15 amino acids. Germline-derived CDR1 and CDR2 are WSHSY and SAAADI. The CDR3 nucleotides are TGCGCCAGCAGTGAGAACGGCGGGGTAACAGATACGCAGTATTTT. Translation gives CASSENGGVTDTQYF.